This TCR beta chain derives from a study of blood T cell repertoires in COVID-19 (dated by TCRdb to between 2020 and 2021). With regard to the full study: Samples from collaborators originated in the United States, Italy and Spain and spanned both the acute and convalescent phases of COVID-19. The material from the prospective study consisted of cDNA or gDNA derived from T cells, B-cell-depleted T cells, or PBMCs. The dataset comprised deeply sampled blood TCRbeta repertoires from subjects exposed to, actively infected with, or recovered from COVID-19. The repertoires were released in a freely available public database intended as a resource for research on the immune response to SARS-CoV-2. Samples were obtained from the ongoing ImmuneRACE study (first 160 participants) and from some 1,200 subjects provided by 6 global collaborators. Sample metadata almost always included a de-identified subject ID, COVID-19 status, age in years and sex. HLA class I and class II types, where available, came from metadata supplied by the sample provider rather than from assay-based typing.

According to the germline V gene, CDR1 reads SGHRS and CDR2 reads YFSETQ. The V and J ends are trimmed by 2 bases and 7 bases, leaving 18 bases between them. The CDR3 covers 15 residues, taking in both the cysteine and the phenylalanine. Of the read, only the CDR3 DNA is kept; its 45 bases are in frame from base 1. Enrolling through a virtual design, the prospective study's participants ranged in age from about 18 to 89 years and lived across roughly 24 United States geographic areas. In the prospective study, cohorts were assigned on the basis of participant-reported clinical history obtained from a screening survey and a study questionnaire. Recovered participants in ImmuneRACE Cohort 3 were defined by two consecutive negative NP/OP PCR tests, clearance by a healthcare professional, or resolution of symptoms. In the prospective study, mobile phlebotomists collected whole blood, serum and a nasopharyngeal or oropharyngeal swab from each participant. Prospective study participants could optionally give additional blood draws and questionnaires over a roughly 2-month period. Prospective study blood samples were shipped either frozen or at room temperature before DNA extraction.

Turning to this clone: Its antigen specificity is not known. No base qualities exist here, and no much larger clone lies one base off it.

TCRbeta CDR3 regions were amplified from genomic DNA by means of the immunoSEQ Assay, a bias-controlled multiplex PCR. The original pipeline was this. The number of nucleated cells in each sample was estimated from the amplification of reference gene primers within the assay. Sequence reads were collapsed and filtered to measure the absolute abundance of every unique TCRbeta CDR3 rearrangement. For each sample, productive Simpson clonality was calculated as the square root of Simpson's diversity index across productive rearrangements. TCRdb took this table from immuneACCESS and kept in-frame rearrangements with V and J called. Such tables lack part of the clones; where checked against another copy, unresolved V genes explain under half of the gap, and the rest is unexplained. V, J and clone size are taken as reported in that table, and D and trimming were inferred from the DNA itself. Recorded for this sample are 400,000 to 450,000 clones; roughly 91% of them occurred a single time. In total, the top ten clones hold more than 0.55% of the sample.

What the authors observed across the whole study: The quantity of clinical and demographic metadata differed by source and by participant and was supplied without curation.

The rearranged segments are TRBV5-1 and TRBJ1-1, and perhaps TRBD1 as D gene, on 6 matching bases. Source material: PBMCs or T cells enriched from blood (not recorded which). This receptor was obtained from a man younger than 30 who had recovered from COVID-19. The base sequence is TGCGCCAGCAGCTTAATGCCGGGGGGCGAAGGTGAAGCTTTCTTT. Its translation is CASSLMPGGEGEAFF.